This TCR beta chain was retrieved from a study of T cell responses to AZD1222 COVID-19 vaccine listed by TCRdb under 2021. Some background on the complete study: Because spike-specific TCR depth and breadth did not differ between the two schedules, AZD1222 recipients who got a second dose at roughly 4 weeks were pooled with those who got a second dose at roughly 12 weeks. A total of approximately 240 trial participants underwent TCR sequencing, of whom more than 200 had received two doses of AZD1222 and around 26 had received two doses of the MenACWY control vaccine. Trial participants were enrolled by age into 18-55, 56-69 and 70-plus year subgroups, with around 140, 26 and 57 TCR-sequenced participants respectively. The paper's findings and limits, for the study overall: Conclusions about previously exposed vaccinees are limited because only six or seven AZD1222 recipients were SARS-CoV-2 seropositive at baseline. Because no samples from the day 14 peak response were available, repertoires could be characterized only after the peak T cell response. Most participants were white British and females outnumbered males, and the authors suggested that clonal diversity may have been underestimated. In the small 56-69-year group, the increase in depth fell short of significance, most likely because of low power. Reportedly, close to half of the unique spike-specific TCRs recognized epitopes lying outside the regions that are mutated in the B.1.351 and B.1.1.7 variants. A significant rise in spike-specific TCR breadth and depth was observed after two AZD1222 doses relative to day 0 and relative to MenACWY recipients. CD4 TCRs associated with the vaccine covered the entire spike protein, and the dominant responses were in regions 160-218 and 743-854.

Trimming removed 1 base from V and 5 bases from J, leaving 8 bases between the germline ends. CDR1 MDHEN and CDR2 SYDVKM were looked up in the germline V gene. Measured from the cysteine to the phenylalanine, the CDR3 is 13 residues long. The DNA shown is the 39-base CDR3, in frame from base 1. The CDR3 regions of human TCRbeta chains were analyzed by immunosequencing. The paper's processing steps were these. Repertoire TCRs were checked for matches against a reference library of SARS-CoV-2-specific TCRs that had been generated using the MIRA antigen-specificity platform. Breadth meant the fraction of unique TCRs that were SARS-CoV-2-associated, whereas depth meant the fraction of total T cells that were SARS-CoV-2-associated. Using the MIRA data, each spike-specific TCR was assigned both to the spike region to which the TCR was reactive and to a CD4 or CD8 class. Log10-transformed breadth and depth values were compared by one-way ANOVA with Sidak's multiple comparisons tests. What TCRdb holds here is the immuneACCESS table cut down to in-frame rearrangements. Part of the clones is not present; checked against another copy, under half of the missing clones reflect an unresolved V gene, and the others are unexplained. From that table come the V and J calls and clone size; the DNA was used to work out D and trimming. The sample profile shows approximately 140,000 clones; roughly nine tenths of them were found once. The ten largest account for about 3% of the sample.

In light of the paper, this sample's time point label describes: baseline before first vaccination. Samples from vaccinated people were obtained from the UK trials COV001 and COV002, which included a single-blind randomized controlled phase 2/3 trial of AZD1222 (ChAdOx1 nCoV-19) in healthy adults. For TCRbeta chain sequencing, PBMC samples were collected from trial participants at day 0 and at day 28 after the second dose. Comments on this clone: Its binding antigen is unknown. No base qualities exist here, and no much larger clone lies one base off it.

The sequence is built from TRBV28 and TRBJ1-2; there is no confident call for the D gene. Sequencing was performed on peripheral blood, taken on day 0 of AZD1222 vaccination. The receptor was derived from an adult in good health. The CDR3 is CASSLSAAYGYTF. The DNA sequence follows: TGTGCCAGCAGTTTATCGGCGGCATATGGCTACACCTTC.